The 2 T cell receptor beta chains in this list originate from one sample, sequenced in a study of response to subunit inactivated influenza vaccine. One entry per CDR3 protein results from TCRdb running MiXCR on the RT-PCR reads. The data contain 600,000 to 850,000 distinct CDR3 sequences, about 14% of them singletons. The source material was PBMCs from blood, sampled approximately 15 days before vaccination. These receptors were obtained from a man aged 50 or older who received an inactivated influenza vaccine.

This clonotype has only a few counts. J is TRBJ2-5 and V is TRBV7-2, with 11 positions matching TRBD2. V gave up 4 bases and J gave up 4 bases; unmatched junction bases: 8. The germline CDR1 and CDR2 sequences are SGHTA and FQGNSA. This CDR3 is built from 16 residues. In DNA form, the CDR3 reads TGTGCCAGCAGCTCGATTCTAGCGGGGGGCGGAGAGACCCAGTACTTC. This encodes CASSSILAGGGETQYF.

This clonotype was seen at least ten times. This chain connects TRBV6-1 to TRBJ2-5, with TRBD2 matching over 10 bases. There are 14 residues in the CDR3. The V and J ends lost 5 bases and 6 bases, in that order; junction bases with no gene match: 6. Germline-derived CDR1 and CDR2 are MNHNS and SASEGT. The CDR3 region is CASSLSGGTQTQYF. The CDR3 DNA reads as TGTGCCAGCAGTCTTAGCGGGGGGACACAGACCCAGTACTTC.